This entry lists 27 T cell receptor beta chains sequenced from one sample in a study of blood T cell repertoires in COVID-19. Clones were sequenced by immunoSEQ multiplex PCR, and TCRdb holds only the in-frame ones, with some missing. The sample has some 130,000 clones; around nine tenths are singletons. The sample taken for sequencing was PBMCs or T cells enriched from blood (not recorded which). All receptors derive from a woman between 45 and 60 years old who had recovered from COVID-19.

This clone was seen a few times. In DNA form, the CDR3 reads TGCGCCGCTAGACCCTGGCGTTTGGCAGATACGCAGTATTTT. It yields the protein CAARPWRLADTQYF. The chain uses TRBV10-1 and TRBJ2-3, with no clear D. With 11 bases removed from V and 4 bases from J, the gap between germline ends came to 19 bases. This CDR3 is 14 amino acids long. Germline values: CDR1 WNHNN, CDR2 SYGVQD (reference sequence).

This clone has more than one count but fewer than ten. The J gene is TRBJ1-5, the V gene TRBV7-2; possible D gene TRBD1, 6 bases. V was clipped by 5 bases and J by 6 bases, with 20 bases between them. The CDR3 runs to 16 residues. CDR1 is SGHTA, CDR2 FQGNSA, per germline. The DNA of the CDR3 is TGTGCCAGCAGCACCTTCCCCAGGGGTAGAGGTCAGCCCCAGCATTTT. It is translated as CASSTFPRGRGQPQHF.

This rearrangement joins TRBV19 to TRBJ1-1, with 9 nucleotides matching TRBD1. The CDR3 is 15 residues long. Per germline, CDR1 LNHDA and CDR2 SQIVND (reference sequence). With V trimmed by 5 bases and J by 4 bases, 8 bases remained unmatched. The DNA for the CDR3 is TGTGCCAGTAGTTTGACAAGGACAGGGGCCACTGAAGCTTTCTTT. Encoded protein: CASSLTRTGATEAFF.

The CDR3 protein is CASSFRQGLNTEAFF. The CDR3 DNA follows: TGTGCCAGCAGCTTTAGACAGGGTTTGAACACTGAAGCTTTCTTT. V and J are TRBV11-2 and TRBJ1-1; 7 bases line up with TRBD1. V was clipped by 3 bases and J by 0 bases; unmatched bases: 4. The CDR3 has 15 residues. Germline CDR1 reads SGHAT; CDR2 reads FQNNGV.

This clone showed up just once. V and J are TRBV19 and TRBJ1-6; TRBD1 agrees at 10 bases. The J segment lost 8 bases and the V segment lost 5 bases, leaving 6 bases of the junction unmatched. Per the germline V gene, CDR1 is LNHDA and CDR2 is SQIVND (reference sequence). The CDR3 extends over 15 amino acids. CDR3 nucleotide sequence: TGTGCCAGTAGTTGGACAGGGGGGCAAGATTCACCCCTCCACTTT. Protein: CASSWTGGQDSPLHF.

This clone appeared a few times. The chain recombines TRBV6-5 with TRBJ1-2; TRBD1 might be the D (6 bases). Germline CDR1 and CDR2: MNHEY and SVGAGI. With 6 bases removed from V and 7 bases from J, the gap between germline ends came to 18 bases. The CDR3 contains 14 residues. CDR3 amino acids: CASSYTGTLSGYTF. CDR3 nucleotides: TGTGCCAGCAGCTATACAGGGACCCTATCTGGCTACACCTTC.

V is TRBV9 and J is TRBJ2-2, with TRBD2 matching over 9 bases. Germline V gene lookup returns CDR1 SGDLS and CDR2 YYNGEE. With 0 bases clipped from V and 3 bases from J, the junction kept 6 bases outside the gene matches. The CDR3 totals 17 residues. CDR3 coding DNA: TGTGCCAGCAGCGTAGGCGGGGGGGTTCGGTACACCGGGGAGCTGTTTTTT. Its translation: CASSVGGGVRYTGELFF.

This chain connects TRBV4-1 to TRBJ2-7; 8 bases match TRBD2. Germline V gene data show CDR1 as MGHRA and CDR2 as YSYEKL. V shed 1 base and J 5 bases; nucleotides not matched to a gene: 10. CDR3 size: 16 residues. In DNA form, the CDR3 reads TGCGCCAGCAGCCAAGGGGTCCGGGGGGGCGTGAACGAGCAGTACTTC. Translating it yields CASSQGVRGGVNEQYF.

The genes are TRBV2 and TRBJ2-3; 8 bases align to TRBD2. In germline, CDR1 is SNHLY, CDR2 FYNNEI. The CDR3 is 16 amino acids. Unmatched junction bases numbered 4, after V lost 0 bases and J lost 2 bases. The CDR3: CASSEARGGLTDTQYF. The CDR3 bases are TGTGCCAGCAGTGAAGCCCGGGGGGGACTCACAGATACGCAGTATTTT.

The genes are TRBV18 and TRBJ2-5; D unresolved. The CDR3 contains 14 residues. Trimming cost V 6 bases and J 0 bases, with 11 bases left between them. The V gene's germline CDR1 is KGHSH and CDR2 LQKENI. The chain's CDR3 is CASSLRAYQETQYF. In DNA form, the CDR3 reads TGTGCCAGCTCGCTTCGCGCTTACCAAGAGACCCAGTACTTC.

The V and J genes are TRBV15 and TRBJ1-1; D may be TRBD1 (5 bases). This CDR3 contains 15 residues. CDR1 is LNHNV, CDR2 YYDKDF, per germline (reference sequence). V lost 0 bases to trimming and J lost 6 bases, with 14 bases between them. The CDR3 DNA sequence: TGTGCCACCAGCAGAGATCGGGGGTTAGGCGCTGAAGCTTTCTTT. Its protein is CATSRDRGLGAEAFF.

The V call is TRBV28, the J call TRBJ2-2; 8 nucleotides line up with TRBD2. The length of the CDR3 is 14 residues. The V gene end was trimmed by 6 bases and the J gene end by 3 bases; junction bases not matched to a gene: 3. Germline CDR1 MDHEN, CDR2 SYDVKM. In DNA, the CDR3 is TGTGCCAGCAGAGACGGGGGGGACACCGGGGAGCTGTTTTTT. Translation: CASRDGGDTGELFF.

The chain carries TRBV4-1 and TRBJ1-1; the D gene is possibly TRBD1 (5 bases). The CDR3 contains 13 residues. Trimming took 6 bases from V and 7 from J, leaving 15 bases between them. Germline CDR1 reads MGHRA; CDR2 reads YSYEKL. The CDR3 nucleotides are TGCGCCAGCAGGGAACAGGAGCGGGATGAAGCTTTCTTT. Residues: CASREQERDEAFF.

The chain couples TRBV11-3 to TRBJ2-3; 8 bases fit TRBD2. The J segment lost 1 base and the V segment lost 4 bases, leaving 7 bases of the junction unmatched. The CDR3 consists of 16 residues. Germline CDR1 reads SGHNT; CDR2 reads YENEEA. CDR3 loop: CASSSPAGGRTDTQYF. The DNA for the CDR3 is TGTGCCAGCAGCTCTCCGGCGGGGGGCCGCACAGATACGCAGTATTTT.

The V and J genes are TRBV19 and TRBJ1-1, with D possibly TRBD1 on 5 matching bases. Germline V gene data show CDR1 as LNHDA and CDR2 as SQIVND (reference sequence). With 5 bases removed from V and 4 bases from J, the gap between germline ends came to 11 bases. The CDR3 spans 13 residues. The CDR3 nucleotides read TGTGCCAGTAGTGGCAGGGCGGTCACTGAAGCTTTCTTT. Amino acid sequence: CASSGRAVTEAFF.

The V and J genes are TRBV3-1 (or the pseudogene TRBV3-2) and TRBJ2-3; 9 bases fit TRBD2. Germline-derived CDR1 and CDR2 are LGHDT and YNNKEL (reference sequence). V lost 4 bases, J lost 7 bases, and 15 bases stayed unmatched. The CDR3 covers 17 residues. The CDR3 coding sequence is TGTGCCAGCAGCCCACTATATGGCGCGGGGGGGCCTAATACGCAGTATTTT. Translating it yields CASSPLYGAGGPNTQYF.

The chain has TRBV20-1 and TRBJ1-2, with 10 bases that match TRBD1. V dropped 3 bases and J dropped 5; count of bases not matched to a gene: 9. Germline CDR1 and CDR2: DFQATT and SNEGSKA (reference sequence). The CDR3 runs to 15 residues. CDR3 residues: CSASMETGGRYGYTF. In DNA, the CDR3 is TGCAGTGCTAGTATGGAGACAGGGGGCCGGTATGGCTACACCTTC.

The rearrangement links TRBV19 to TRBJ2-7; possible D gene TRBD2, 6 bases. Trimming cost V 0 bases and J 2 bases, with 14 bases left between them. The CDR3 runs to 16 residues. The germline gives CDR1 LNHDA, CDR2 SQIVND (reference sequence). The CDR3 DNA reads TGTGCCAGTAGTATAGATCATGGAGGGGTCGCCTACGAGCAGTACTTC. Translation: CASSIDHGGVAYEQYF.

The V and J genes are TRBV19 and TRBJ1-2, with D hard to call. Germline V gives CDR1 LNHDA, CDR2 SQIVND (reference sequence). The CDR3 is made up of 15 amino acids. V lost 3 bases and J 0 bases, leaving 11 bases between the germline ends. CDR3 sequence: CASSMSSYSNYGYTF. CDR3 sequence (DNA): TGTGCCAGTAGTATGTCGAGTTACTCTAACTATGGCTACACCTTC.

This chain connects TRBV11-3 to TRBJ2-7, with a possible D match to TRBD1 (6 bases). The CDR3 extends over 12 amino acids. Trimming took off 2 bases at V and 7 bases at J, with 9 bases between the two ends. The germline CDR1 and CDR2 sequences are SGHNT and YENEEA. The CDR3 spells CASSLWGREQYF. The CDR3 nucleotides are TGTGCCAGCAGCTTATGGGGGCGTGAGCAGTACTTC.

This clone came up a few times. The chain combines TRBV5-4 with TRBJ2-2, with 8 bases that match TRBD1. Trimming at V came to 7 bases and at J to 9 bases, leaving 14 bases not matched to a gene. The CDR3 consists of 15 residues. In germline, CDR1 is SGHNT, CDR2 YYREEE (reference sequence). For the CDR3, the DNA is TGTGCCAGCCAATGGGCAGGGGGCGAGAAGAGGGAGCTGTTTTTT. It specifies CASQWAGGEKRELFF.

Only a few counts were recorded for this clone. V is TRBV2 and J is TRBJ1-6, with D perhaps TRBD1 (5 bases). The CDR3 totals 16 residues. Germline values: CDR1 SNHLY, CDR2 FYNNEI. Between the trimmed V and J ends, which lost 4 bases and 0 bases, there was a span of 10 bases. The CDR3 DNA reads TGTGCCAGCAGTGCAGCAGGGAGCTCCTATAATTCACCCCTCCACTTT. This gives the protein CASSAAGSSYNSPLHF.

The chain employs TRBV2 and TRBJ2-3; tentative D call: TRBD2 (6 bases). CDR3 length: 15 residues. Germline V CDR1 and CDR2: SNHLY, FYNNEI. Trimming stripped 6 bases from V and 1 base from J, with 14 bases between. The CDR3 nucleotides are TGTGCCAGCAGGGTACTAGCCTCTGGCACAGATACGCAGTATTTT. Its translation is CASRVLASGTDTQYF.

The J gene is TRBJ2-1, the V gene TRBV4-3; 10 nucleotides line up with TRBD2. In germline, CDR1 is LGHNA, CDR2 YSLEER. CDR3 size: 16 residues. V lost 1 base, J lost 5 bases, and 5 bases stayed unmatched. The CDR3 sequence: CASSQVGLAADNEQFF. The CDR3 DNA reads as TGCGCCAGCAGCCAAGTAGGACTAGCGGCTGACAATGAGCAGTTCTTC.

V usage is TRBV13 and J usage is TRBJ2-3; 8 bases line up with TRBD2. Germline V gene data show CDR1 as PRHDT and CDR2 as FYEKMQ (reference sequence). CDR3 size: 17 residues. The ends lost 0 bases at V and 0 bases at J; junction bases unmatched: 5. CDR3 DNA: TGTGCCAGCAGCTTAGGAAGCGGGGGAACTAGCACAGATACGCAGTATTTT. It is translated as CASSLGSGGTSTDTQYF. Full variable domain (missing parts from reference TRBV13 and TRBJ2-3): AAGVIQSPRHLIKEKRETATLKCYPIPRHDTVYWYQQGPGQDPQFLISFYEKMQSDKGSIPDRFSAQQFSDYHSELNMSSLELGDSALYFCASSLGSGGTSTDTQYFGPGTRLTVL.

The chain links TRBV7-2 to TRBJ2-1; 7 bases map to TRBD1. Germline values: CDR1 SGHTA, CDR2 FQGNSA. J was trimmed by 1 base and V by 6 bases; bases with no gene match: 3. The CDR3 runs to 14 residues. This chain's CDR3 is CASSGQVSYNEQFF. The CDR3 coding sequence is TGTGCCAGCAGTGGACAGGTGTCCTACAATGAGCAGTTCTTC.

The chain links TRBV10-3 to TRBJ2-2, with D tentatively TRBD2 (5 bases). CDR3 length: 16 amino acids. Germline lookup yields CDR1 ENHRY and CDR2 SYGVKD. Trimming removed 7 bases at V and 0 bases at J, with 15 bases between. The CDR3 nucleotides read TGTGCCATCACCCAAGTGAGGGCAGCGAACACCGGGGAGCTGTTTTTT. Protein: CAITQVRAANTGELFF.